This TCR beta chain was identified in a study of T cell responses to AZD1222 COVID-19 vaccine. Libraries were prepared by immunoSEQ multiplex PCR; TCRdb keeps only in-frame clonotypes and omits some of them. The sample shows approximately 150,000 clones, approximately 92% of them seen only once. This CDR3 comprises 15 residues. V lost 4 bases to trimming and J lost 0 bases, with 10 bases between them. Germline CDR1 is SGHTA and CDR2 is FQGNSA. The clonotype originates from an adult in good health. The sequencing here drew on peripheral blood, taken on day 0 of AZD1222 vaccination. The genes are TRBV7-2 and TRBJ2-4, with D possibly being TRBD1 (6 bases). DNA for the CDR3: TGTGCCAGCAGCTCTCAGGGGATAGCCAAAAACATTCAGTACTTC. Encoded protein: CASSSQGIAKNIQYF. Complete variable domain (other parts from reference TRBV7-2 and TRBJ2-4): GAGVSQSPSNKVTEKGKDVELRCDPISGHTALYWYRQSLGQGLEFLIYFQGNSAPDKSGLPSDRFSAERTGGSVSTLTIQRTQQEDSAVYLCASSSQGIAKNIQYFGAGTRLSVL.